This T cell receptor beta chain stems from a study of CD8 T cells in ankylosing spondylitis (dated by TCRdb to about 2017). Notes on the research overall: The study set out to find disease-linked TCR variants by profiling T cell receptor beta repertoires in ankylosing spondylitis patients and healthy donors. The full study cohort comprised 25 or so ankylosing spondylitis patients and roughly 110 healthy donors. Peripheral blood samples were taken, and synovial fluid was additionally collected from ankylosing spondylitis patients. The paper's findings and limits, for the study overall: Some TCR beta motif variants had previously been reported in synovial fluid and blood of reactive arthritis patients, which suggested common disease-initiation mechanisms. The disease-linked clones were reported to be significantly enriched in matched synovial fluid samples from ankylosing spondylitis patients. A CD8+ phenotype was shown by the disease-linked clones, which were found at relatively low frequencies in peripheral blood. Blood from ankylosing spondylitis patients appeared to be characterized by a TCR beta motif composed of roughly eight highly homologous amino acid variants.

With regard to this clonotype: Its antigen remains unidentified. No per-base quality is available; no much larger clone lies one base away.

V is shortened by 5 bases, J by 2 bases, and the region joining them spans 12 bases. The CDR3 spans 15 residues, from the cysteine through the phenylalanine. CDR3 DNA is the only sequence kept; it has 45 bases, read in frame from the first base. The sequencer listed for this sample is Illumina HiSeq 2500. Quantitative 5'-RACE with molecular barcodes was used to prepare TCR beta libraries. The published analysis was carried out like this. A new computational method, built on a probabilistic model of VDJ rearrangement, was used to identify disease-linked TCR variants. Starting from the raw public reads, TCRdb applied fastp trimming at Q25, assembled clones with MiXCR and retained in-frame beta chains. Every entry covers one CDR3 protein and lists the most common genes and DNA from its rows. The V and J calls and clone size are TCRdb's, not the authors'. The sample records under 850,000 distinct CDR3 sequences, around 17% of which are singletons. Together, the top ten hold under 20% of the sample.

The chain links TRBV12-3 or TRBV12-4 with TRBJ2-2; the D gene is perhaps TRBD1, on 5 matching bases. This receptor was identified in a male donor with ankylosing spondylitis. The sequencing input was blood, either unsorted or a sorted T cell fraction (not recorded which). The CDR3 amino acid sequence is: CASSPNRGNTGELFF. The nucleotide sequence reads as follows: TGTGCCAGCAGTCCCAATAGGGGTAACACCGGGGAGCTGTTTTTT.